This T cell receptor beta chain was sequenced during a study of cytomegalovirus exposure and HLA in healthy donors. Whole-study results and caveats: Associated with cytomegalovirus, according to the listing, were approximately 160 TCR beta chains. V- and J-gene trimming in TCR beta was tied to a missense DCLRE1C variant by an analysis performed later. Later analysis suggested links between common viral pathogens and several top significant clusters.

A word on this clone: Antigen: not known.

The PCR ran on 60 Vbeta and 13 Jbeta primers. The assay was immunoSEQ multiplex PCR, and TCRdb's table has in-frame clones only and misses some. The table lists more than 85,000 clones, 65% to 90% of them singletons. V shed 6 bases, J shed 4 bases, and the junction held 6 bases outside the gene matches. From germline, CDR1 is MNHEY and CDR2 SMNVEV (reference sequence). There are 13 residues in the CDR3. Sequenced sample: PBMCs. The TCR sequence derives from a man aged 30 to 39 in good health and CMV-seropositive. The chain uses TRBV27 and TRBJ2-7, with 7 bases matching TRBD1. This CDR3 is CASSLDRAYEQYF. The CDR3 bases are TGTGCCAGCAGCCTCGACAGGGCTTACGAGCAGTACTTC.